This record concerns one T cell receptor (beta chain) sequence. This entry is derived from a study of blood T cell repertoires in COVID-19. Repertoires were generated with immunoSEQ multiplex PCR, while TCRdb's copy carries only in-frame clones and drops some. The sample lists 70,000 or so clones, approximately 83% occurring once. CDR3 length: 13 residues. V was trimmed by 5 bases and J by 1 base, leaving 8 bases between them. The germline V gene encodes CDR1 SGHAT and CDR2 FQNNGV. The receptor was isolated from a man in his forties with COVID-19, enrolled during active disease. The sequencing sample was made of peripheral blood. The chain employs TRBV11-2 and TRBJ1-1; D call uncertain. CDR3 region: CASSLWRNTEAFF. The CDR3 DNA sequence: TGTGCCAGCAGCCTCTGGAGGAACACTGAAGCTTTCTTT.